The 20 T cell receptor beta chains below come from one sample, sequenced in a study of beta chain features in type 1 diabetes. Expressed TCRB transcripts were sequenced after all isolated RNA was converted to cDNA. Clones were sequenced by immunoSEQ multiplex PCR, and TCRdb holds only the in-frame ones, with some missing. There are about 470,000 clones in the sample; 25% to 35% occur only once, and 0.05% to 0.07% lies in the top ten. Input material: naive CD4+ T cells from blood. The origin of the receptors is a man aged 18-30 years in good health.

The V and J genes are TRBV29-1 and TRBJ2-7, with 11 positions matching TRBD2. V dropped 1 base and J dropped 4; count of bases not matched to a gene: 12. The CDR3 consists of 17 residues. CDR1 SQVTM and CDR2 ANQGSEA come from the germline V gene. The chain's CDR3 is CSVEAVLAGAERYEQYF. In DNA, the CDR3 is TGCAGCGTTGAAGCGGTACTAGCGGGAGCTGAGCGTTACGAGCAGTACTTC.

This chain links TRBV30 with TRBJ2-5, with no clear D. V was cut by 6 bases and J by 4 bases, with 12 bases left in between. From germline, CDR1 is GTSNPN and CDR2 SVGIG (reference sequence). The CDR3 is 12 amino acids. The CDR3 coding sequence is TGTGCCTGCCAGAGGTTGGGAGAGACCCAGTACTTC. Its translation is CACQRLGETQYF.

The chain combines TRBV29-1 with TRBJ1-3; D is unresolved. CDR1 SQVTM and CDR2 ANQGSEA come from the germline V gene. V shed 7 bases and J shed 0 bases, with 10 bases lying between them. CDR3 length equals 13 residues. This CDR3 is CSAQAFSGNTIYF. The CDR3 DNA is TGCAGCGCCCAGGCCTTCTCTGGAAACACCATATATTTT.

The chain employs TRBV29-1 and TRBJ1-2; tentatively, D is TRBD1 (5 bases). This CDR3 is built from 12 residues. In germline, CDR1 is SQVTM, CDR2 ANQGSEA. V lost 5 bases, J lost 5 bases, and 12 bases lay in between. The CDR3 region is CSVRQFEYGYTF. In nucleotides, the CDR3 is TGCAGCGTTCGACAGTTTGAATATGGCTACACCTTC.

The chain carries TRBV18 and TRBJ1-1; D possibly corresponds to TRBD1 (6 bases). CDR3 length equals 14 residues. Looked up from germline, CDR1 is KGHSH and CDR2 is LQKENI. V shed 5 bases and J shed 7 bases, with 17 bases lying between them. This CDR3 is CASSNLRGGGEAFF. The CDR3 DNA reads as TGTGCCAGCTCAAACCTCCGGGGGGGCGGTGAAGCTTTCTTT.

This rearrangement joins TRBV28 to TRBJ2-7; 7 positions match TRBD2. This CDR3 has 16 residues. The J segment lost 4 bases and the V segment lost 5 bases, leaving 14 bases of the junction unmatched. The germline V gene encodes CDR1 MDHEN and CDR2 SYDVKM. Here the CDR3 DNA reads TGTGCCAGCAGTCCGTTCGCGGGAGTGGTAGTGTACGAGCAGTACTTC. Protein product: CASSPFAGVVVYEQYF.

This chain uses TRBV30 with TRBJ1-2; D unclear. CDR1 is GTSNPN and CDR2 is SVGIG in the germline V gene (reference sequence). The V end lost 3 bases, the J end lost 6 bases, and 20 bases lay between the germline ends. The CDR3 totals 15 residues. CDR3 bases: TGTGCCTGGAGCGGATTACGGACCCGGGCGGATGGCTACACCTTC. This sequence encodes CAWSGLRTRADGYTF. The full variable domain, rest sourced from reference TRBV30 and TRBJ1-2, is SQTIHQWPATLVQPVGSPLSLECTVEGTSNPNLYWYRQAAGRGLQLLFYSVGIGQISSEVPQNLSASRPQDRQFILSSKKLLLSDSGFYLCAWSGLRTRADGYTFGSGTRLTVV.

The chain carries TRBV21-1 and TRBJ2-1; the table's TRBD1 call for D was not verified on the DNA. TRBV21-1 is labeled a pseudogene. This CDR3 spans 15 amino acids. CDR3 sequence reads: CASSKQGGPYNEQFF. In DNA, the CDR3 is TGTGCCAGCAGCAAACAAGGGGGCCCTTACAATGAGCAGTTCTTC.

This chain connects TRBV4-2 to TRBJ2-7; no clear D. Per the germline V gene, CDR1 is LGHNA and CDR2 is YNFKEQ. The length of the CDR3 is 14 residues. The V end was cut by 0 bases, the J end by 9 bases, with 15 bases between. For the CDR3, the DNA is TGTGCCAGCAGCCAAGACCCCACCCGCTCGGGGCAGTACTTC. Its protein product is CASSQDPTRSGQYF.

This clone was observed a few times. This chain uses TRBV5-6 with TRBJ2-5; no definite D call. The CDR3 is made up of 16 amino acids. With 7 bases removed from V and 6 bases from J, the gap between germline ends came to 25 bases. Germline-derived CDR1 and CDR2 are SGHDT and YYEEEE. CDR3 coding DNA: TGTGCCAGCTCTTCTACGGGTACTACCGCCCGGAAGACCCAGTACTTC. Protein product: CASSSTGTTARKTQYF.

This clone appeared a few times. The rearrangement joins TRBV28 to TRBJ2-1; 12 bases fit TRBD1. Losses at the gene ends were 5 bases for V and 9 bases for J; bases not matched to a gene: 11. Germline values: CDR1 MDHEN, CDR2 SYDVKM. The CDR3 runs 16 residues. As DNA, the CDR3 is TGTGCCAGCAGTGCCGGGGGACAGGGGGCGCGGGCTGAGCAGTTCTTC. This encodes CASSAGGQGARAEQFF.

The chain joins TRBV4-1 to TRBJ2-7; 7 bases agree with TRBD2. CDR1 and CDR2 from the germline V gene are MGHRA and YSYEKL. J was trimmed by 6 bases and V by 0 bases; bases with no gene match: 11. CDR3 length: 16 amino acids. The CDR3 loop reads CASSQELGRVRREQYF. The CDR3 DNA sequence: TGCGCCAGCAGCCAAGAGTTGGGGAGGGTAAGGCGCGAGCAGTACTTC.

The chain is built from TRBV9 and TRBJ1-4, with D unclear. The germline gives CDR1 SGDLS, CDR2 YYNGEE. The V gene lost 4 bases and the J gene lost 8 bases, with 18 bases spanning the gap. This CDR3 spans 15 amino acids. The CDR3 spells CASSPSHGLPEKLFF. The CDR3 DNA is TGTGCCAGCAGCCCCAGTCATGGACTCCCAGAAAAACTGTTTTTT.

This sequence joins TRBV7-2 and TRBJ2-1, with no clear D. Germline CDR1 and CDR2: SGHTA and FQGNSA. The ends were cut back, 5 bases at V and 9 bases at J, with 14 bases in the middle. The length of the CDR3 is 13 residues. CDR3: CASSPPRWGEQFF. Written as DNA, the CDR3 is TGTGCCAGCAGCCCCCCCCGTTGGGGTGAGCAGTTCTTC.

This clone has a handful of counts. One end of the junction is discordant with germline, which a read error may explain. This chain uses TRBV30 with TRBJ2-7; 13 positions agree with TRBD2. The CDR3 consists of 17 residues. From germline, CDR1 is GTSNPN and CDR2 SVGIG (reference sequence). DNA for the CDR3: TGTGCCTGGAGGGGGACTAGCGGGATACGGAGCTCCCACGAGCAGTACTTC. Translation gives CAWRGTSGIRSSHEQYF.

CDR3 amino acids: CASSVRGEETDTQYF. The CDR3 region has the DNA TGTGCCAGCAGTGTTAGGGGGGAGGAAACAGATACGCAGTATTTT. The J gene is TRBJ2-3, the V gene TRBV9; possibly TRBD1 or TRBD2 for D (6 bases each). The CDR3 loop spans 15 amino acids. CDR1 and CDR2 from the germline V gene are SGDLS and YYNGEE. V was shortened by 5 bases and J by 3 bases, with 16 bases between the two germline ends.

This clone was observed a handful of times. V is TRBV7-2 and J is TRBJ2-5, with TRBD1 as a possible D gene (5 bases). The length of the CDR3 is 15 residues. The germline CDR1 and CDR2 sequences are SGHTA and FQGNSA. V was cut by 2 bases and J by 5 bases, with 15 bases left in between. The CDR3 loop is CASSLRRGAGETQYF. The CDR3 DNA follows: TGTGCCAGCAGCTTAAGAAGGGGCGCCGGGGAGACCCAGTACTTC.

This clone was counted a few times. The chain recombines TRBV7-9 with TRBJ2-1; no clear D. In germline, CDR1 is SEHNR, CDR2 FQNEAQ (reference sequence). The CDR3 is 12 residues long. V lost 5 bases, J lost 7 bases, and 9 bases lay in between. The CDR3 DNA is TGTGCCAGCAGCCCACTGGCAAATGAGCAGTTCTTC. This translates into CASSPLANEQFF.

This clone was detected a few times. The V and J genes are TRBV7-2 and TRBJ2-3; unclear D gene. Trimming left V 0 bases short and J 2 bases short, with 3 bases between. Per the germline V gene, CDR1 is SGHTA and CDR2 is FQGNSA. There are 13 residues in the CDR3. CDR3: CASSLAFTDTQYF. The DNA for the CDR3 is TGTGCCAGCAGCTTAGCCTTCACAGATACGCAGTATTTT.

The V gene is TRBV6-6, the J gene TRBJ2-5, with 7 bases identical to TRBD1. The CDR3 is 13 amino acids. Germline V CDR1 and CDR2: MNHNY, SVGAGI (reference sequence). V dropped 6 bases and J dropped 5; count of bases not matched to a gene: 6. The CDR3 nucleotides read TGTGCCAGCAGCTTGACAGGGCTGGAGACCCAGTACTTC. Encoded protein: CASSLTGLETQYF.